Sequencing of this T cell receptor beta chain was carried out in a study of T cell responses to AZD1222 COVID-19 vaccine. The germline CDR1 and CDR2 sequences are LNHDA and SQIVND (reference sequence). The germline V and J ends were trimmed by 5 bases and 3 bases, with 14 bases remaining between them. This CDR3 region has 16 residues. Only in-frame clones appear in the TCRdb table, and some are missing; sequencing was by immunoSEQ multiplex PCR. The sample consists of under 85,000 clones, roughly 88% of them appearing once. Specimen: peripheral blood, collected on day 0 of AZD1222 vaccination. This sequence joins TRBV19 and TRBJ1-6; tentatively, D is TRBD1 (6 bases). The sequence was obtained from an adult in good health. DNA for the CDR3: TGTGCCAGTAGTCCCCAGGGGAGCCTCTATAATTCACCCCTCCACTTT. It yields the protein CASSPQGSLYNSPLHF.